This passage covers 17 T cell receptor beta chains from one sample sequenced in a study of beta chain features in type 1 diabetes. Expressed TCRB transcripts got sequenced, as all isolated RNA was reverse transcribed. Assay: immunoSEQ multiplex PCR; the TCRdb copy retains only in-frame clones and omits some. The sample shows hundreds of thousands of clones, about 14% of them seen only once. Their antigen targets remain unknown. Study conclusions and caveats: There was a moderate but significant shortening of TCRB CDR3s in all four CD4+ subsets of Type 1 diabetes patients.

The sample taken for sequencing was naive CD4+ T cells from blood. The receptors derive from a man younger than 35 with type 1 diabetes.

This clone was seen a handful of times. The sample contains more than one DNA sequence encoding this CDR3. The rearrangement joins TRBV18 to TRBJ1-2, with 7 bases matching TRBD1. CDR1 is KGHSH and CDR2 is LQKENI in the germline V gene. J gave up 4 bases and V 4 bases, and 6 bases lay outside the gene matches. This CDR3 is 14 amino acids long. CDR3 residues: CASSLQGGGYGYTF. The CDR3 DNA follows: TGTGCCAGCTCACTTCAAGGGGGCGGCTATGGCTACACCTTC.

The rearrangement joins TRBV5-1 to TRBJ2-1; a possible D gene is TRBD1 (5 bases). The length of the CDR3 is 16 residues. Trimming shortened V by 4 bases and J by 1 base, and 15 bases separated the two germline ends. The V gene's germline CDR1 is SGHRS and CDR2 YFSETQ. The CDR3 bases are TGCGCCAGCAGCCTGAGCAGGGTTCTATCCTACAATGAGCAGTTCTTC. It yields the protein CASSLSRVLSYNEQFF.

This chain joins TRBV7-2 and TRBJ1-1; D not resolved. The germline V gene encodes CDR1 SGHTA and CDR2 FQGNSA. V lost 2 bases and J lost 4, with 8 bases in between. There are 13 residues in the CDR3. The CDR3 reads CASSLMGSTEAFF. DNA for the CDR3: TGTGCCAGCAGCTTAATGGGGAGCACTGAAGCTTTCTTT.

This chain connects TRBV7-2 to TRBJ1-1; 7 bases line up with TRBD1. Trimming removed 5 bases from V and 5 bases from J; junction bases left unmatched: 17. Germline assignment: CDR1 SGHTA and CDR2 FQGNSA. This CDR3 is 17 amino acids long. The CDR3 DNA sequence: TGTGCCAGCAGCCAGTTAACTATTTGGACAGGAGGAACTGAAGCTTTCTTT. It translates to CASSQLTIWTGGTEAFF.

The genes are TRBV28 and TRBJ2-2, with D perhaps TRBD1 or TRBD2 (7 bases each). CDR1 and CDR2 (germline): MDHEN, SYDVKM. The CDR3 covers 16 residues. The V end lost 1 base, the J end lost 5 bases, and 14 bases lay between the germline ends. The CDR3 DNA is TGTGCCAGCAGTTTATCTTCCCAGGGGGGGACCGGGGAGCTGTTTTTT. Residues: CASSLSSQGGTGELFF.

This clone was counted between two and nine times. The CDR3 is CASSYLAGGQETQYF. The CDR3 DNA follows: TGCGCCAGCAGCTACCTAGCGGGAGGCCAAGAGACCCAGTACTTC. The chain carries TRBV5-1 and TRBJ2-5; 11 bases line up with TRBD2. The CDR3 is 15 amino acids. CDR1 and CDR2 (germline): SGHRS, YFSETQ. V was clipped by 3 bases and J by 1 base; unmatched bases: 2.

This clone was seen a handful of times. The chain has TRBV7-2 and TRBJ2-7; D is undetermined. In germline, CDR1 is SGHTA, CDR2 FQGNSA. This CDR3 spans 12 amino acids. V was cut by 1 base and J by 3 bases, with 4 bases left in between. In nucleotides, the CDR3 is TGTGCCAGCAGCTTAGTAGACTACGAGCAGTACTTC. It translates to CASSLVDYEQYF.

The rearrangement links TRBV28 to TRBJ1-4; TRBD1 matches at 8 bases. Germline trimming cut 6 bases from V and 4 bases from J; bases unmatched to any gene: 7. CDR1 is MDHEN and CDR2 is SYDVKM in the germline V gene. CDR3 size: 15 residues. DNA of the CDR3: TGTGCCAGCAGACCGGACAGGGCGATTAATGAAAAACTGTTTTTT. It specifies CASRPDRAINEKLFF.

The DNA of the CDR3 is TGTGCCAGCAGCTCTCGGTGGGTCGACGAGCAGTACTTC. Its protein product is CASSSRWVDEQYF. The chain combines TRBV11-2 with TRBJ2-7; D uncertain. The CDR3 is 13 amino acids. Per germline, CDR1 SGHAT and CDR2 FQNNGV. The ends were cut back, 4 bases at V and 5 bases at J, with 12 bases in the middle.

This clone appeared a few times. This chain links TRBV18 with TRBJ1-1, with D unresolved. The germline gives CDR1 KGHSH, CDR2 LQKENI. With 4 bases removed from V and 1 base from J, the gap between germline ends came to 7 bases. This CDR3 is built from 13 residues. CDR3 nucleotide sequence: TGTGCCAGCTCACTCGACGGGAACACTGAAGCTTTCTTT. As protein: CASSLDGNTEAFF.

This clone was detected a few times. J is TRBJ1-3 and V is TRBV4-2, with 10 bases lining up with TRBD1. V shed 0 bases, J shed 3 bases, and the junction held 5 bases outside the gene matches. Germline CDR1 LGHNA, CDR2 YNFKEQ. This CDR3 comprises 17 residues. CDR3 sequence: CASSQEWTGGIGNTIYF. The CDR3 region has the DNA TGTGCCAGCAGCCAAGAGTGGACAGGGGGTATTGGAAACACCATATATTTT.

The chain combines TRBV28 with TRBJ2-1; the D is unclear. This CDR3 is 16 amino acids long. The V end was cut by 4 bases, the J end by 6 bases, with 19 bases between. Germline CDR1 is MDHEN and CDR2 is SYDVKM. As DNA, the CDR3 is TGTGCCAGCAGTTCCCATGGGTCGGAGCATTTCAATGAGCAGTTCTTC. This encodes CASSSHGSEHFNEQFF. The whole variable domain, filled in from reference TRBV28 and TRBJ2-1, reads DVKVTQSSRYLVKRTGEKVFLECVQDMDHENMFWYRQDPGLGLRLIYFSYDVKMKEKGDIPEGYSVSREKKERFSLILESASTNQTSMYLCASSSHGSEHFNEQFFGPGTRLTVL.

The sample holds a few counts of this clone. The chain combines TRBV5-1 with TRBJ2-1; a possible D gene is TRBD1 (6 bases). The CDR3 spans 14 residues. V lost 3 bases and J 4 bases, leaving 11 bases between the germline ends. Germline CDR1 reads SGHRS; CDR2 reads YFSETQ. The CDR3 DNA is TGCGCCAGCAGCTCGATGACAGGTTACAATGAGCAGTTCTTC. Translation: CASSSMTGYNEQFF.

This clone was seen more than once but under ten times. V gene TRBV7-2 combines with J gene TRBJ1-1; TRBD1 might be the D (6 bases). Per germline, CDR1 SGHTA and CDR2 FQGNSA. V lost 5 bases and J lost 1, with 14 bases in between. This CDR3 is built from 15 residues. CDR3 loop: CASSPPTGENTEAFF. The CDR3 nucleotides read TGTGCCAGCAGCCCCCCGACAGGTGAGAACACTGAAGCTTTCTTT.

This clone was counted only a few times. The chain joins TRBV27 to TRBJ2-7, with 8 bases identical to TRBD2. Losses at the gene ends were 5 bases for V and 9 bases for J; bases not matched to a gene: 9. The CDR3 sequence is 13 residues long. In germline, CDR1 is MNHEY, CDR2 SMNVEV (reference sequence). DNA of the CDR3: TGTGCCAGCAGTCGAGACGGACTAGCCGGGCAGTACTTC. It translates to CASSRDGLAGQYF.

The chain recombines TRBV4-2 with TRBJ1-6; D gene unclear. Germline CDR1 and CDR2: LGHNA and YNFKEQ. The CDR3 has 14 residues. V gave up 4 bases and J gave up 7 bases, with 11 bases separating them. CDR3 DNA sequence: TGTGCCAGCAGCCTTCCGGGCCGAAATTCACCCCTCCACTTT. It translates to CASSLPGRNSPLHF.

This clone was seen more than once but under ten times. Other nucleotide sequences in the sample specify the same CDR3. The V and J genes are TRBV7-2 and TRBJ1-5; 7 bases match TRBD1. The CDR3 is 13 amino acids. Unmatched junction bases numbered 0, after V lost 1 base and J lost 6 bases. Germline assignment: CDR1 SGHTA and CDR2 FQGNSA. CDR3 in DNA: TGTGCCAGCAGCTTAGACAGGGGTCAGCCCCAGCATTTT. Translation: CASSLDRGQPQHF.